This T cell receptor (beta chain) appears in the sequencing data of a study of T-cell reconstitution after alpha-beta-depleted transplantation in children. This clonotype was detected many times. Molecular barcoding with unique molecular identifiers was used for the TCRbeta library. Each CDR3 protein is one row after TCRdb ran MiXCR on the PCR reads. Of roughly 590,000 distinct CDR3 sequences in the sample, approximately 15% were seen once. V lost 6 bases, J lost 6 bases, and 4 bases stayed unmatched. CDR1 and CDR2 from the germline V gene are MNHEY and SVGAGI. The CDR3 extends over 14 amino acids. The V gene is TRBV6-5, the J gene TRBJ1-6, with TRBD1 identical over 8 bases. The clonotype was recovered from a human donor who donated a stem cell graft to a child with acute myeloid leukemia. This material consisted of PBMCs from the stem cell graft donor, taken from the stem cell graft. As DNA, the CDR3 is TGTGCCAGCAGCCGGACAGGGACTAATTCACCCCTCCACTTT. It is translated as CASSRTGTNSPLHF.